What follows are 18 T cell receptor beta chains derived from one specimen sequenced in a study of T and B cells in COVID-19 patients. Multiplex PCR with BIOMED2 TRB-A/B primer pools amplified TRB rearrangements. MiXCR, applied by TCRdb to the multiplex PCR reads, yields one record per CDR3 protein. This repertoire shows thousands of distinct CDR3 sequences, under 35% found once; its top ten account for approximately 20%. Blood genomic DNA input for TRB amplification was 250-500 ng. Sequencing used blood. Every receptor here comes from a human donor with active COVID-19.

In its sample, this clonotype is medium-sized. The chain combines TRBV29-1 with TRBJ2-1; 12 bases align to TRBD2. Per the germline V gene, CDR1 is SQVTM and CDR2 is ANQGSEA. The V and J ends lost 8 bases and 4 bases, in that order; junction bases with no gene match: 6. The CDR3 sequence is 14 residues long. The CDR3 here is CSTTGLAGYNEQFF. The DNA for the CDR3 is TGCAGCACCACCGGACTAGCGGGATACAATGAGCAGTTCTTC.

Concerning this clonotype itself: One end of the junction does not line up with germline, which may come from a read error. This sequence joins TRBV5-6 and TRBJ1-3; D remains ambiguous. Per germline, CDR1 SGHDT and CDR2 YYEEEE. The CDR3 is 15 residues long. The CDR3 region has the DNA TGCGCCAGCAGCTTGATACCCAGTCGTGGAAACACCATATATTTT. Its translation is CASSLIPSRGNTIYF.

The chain links TRBV20-1 to TRBJ1-6; tentatively, D is TRBD1 (5 bases). The germline CDR1 and CDR2 sequences are DFQATT and SNEGSKA (reference sequence). Trimming shortened V by 4 bases and J by 10 bases, and 14 bases separated the two germline ends. This CDR3 has 13 residues. In DNA, the CDR3 is TGCAGTGCTACTGACAGCCTGAGGTCACCCCTCCACTTT. Encoded protein: CSATDSLRSPLHF.

This clonotype was seen only a few times. The rearrangement uses TRBV27 and TRBJ2-3, with D hard to call. The CDR3 totals 15 residues. Trimming removed 5 bases from V and 0 bases from J, with 12 bases in between. Germline lookup yields CDR1 MNHEY and CDR2 SMNVEV (reference sequence). This CDR3 is CASSPSLFSTDTQYF. Written as DNA, the CDR3 is TGTGCCAGCAGTCCCAGCCTCTTTAGCACAGATACGCAGTATTTT.

This clonotype is categorized as medium-sized. The chain uses TRBV5-5 and TRBJ2-5, with 12 positions matching TRBD2. Germline loops: CDR1 SGHKS, CDR2 YYEKEE (reference sequence). Losses at the gene ends were 3 bases for V and 1 base for J; bases not matched to a gene: 13. The CDR3 consists of 19 residues. CDR3 amino acids: CASSSRSASGGVLQETQYF. Written as DNA, the CDR3 is TGTGCCAGCAGCTCCCGCTCGGCTAGCGGGGGGGTCCTCCAAGAGACCCAGTACTTC.

The V gene is TRBV20-1, the J gene TRBJ1-2; D perhaps matches TRBD1 (5 bases). Germline-derived CDR1 and CDR2 are DFQATT and SNEGSKA (reference sequence). The V end lost 4 bases, the J end lost 4 bases, and 10 bases lay between the germline ends. The CDR3 runs 12 residues. As DNA, the CDR3 is TGCAGTGCTAACCAGGGCCCCTATGGCTACACCTTC. Amino acids: CSANQGPYGYTF.

This clonotype is large (0.1 to 1%) within its sample. J is TRBJ2-1 and V is TRBV29-1, with 7 positions matching TRBD1. The V segment lost 2 bases and the J segment 1 base; nucleotides outside the gene matches: 5. CDR1 and CDR2 from the germline V gene are SQVTM and ANQGSEA. The CDR3 has 15 residues. The CDR3 region is CSVEIWDSSYNEQFF. DNA of the CDR3: TGCAGCGTTGAAATTTGGGACAGTTCCTACAATGAGCAGTTCTTC.

As for this clonotype: A read error may explain this, as a much larger clone is one base away. The chain combines TRBV5-6 with TRBJ2-5; D may be TRBD1 (5 bases). V lost 0 bases and J lost 5, with 8 bases in between. The CDR3 extends over 13 amino acids. CDR1 and CDR2 (germline): SGHDT, YYEEEE. The CDR3 is CASSLGGHETQYF. CDR3 DNA sequence: TGTGCCAGCAGCTTGGGCGGACACGAGACCCAGTACTTC.

The chain uses TRBV4-2 and TRBJ2-1, with 10 bases fitting TRBD2. With 4 bases clipped from V and 5 bases from J, the junction kept 5 bases outside the gene matches. The CDR3 runs 15 residues. Germline CDR1 LGHNA, CDR2 YNFKEQ. The CDR3 loop reads CASSPGSGGDNEQFF. The CDR3, as DNA: TGTGCCAGCAGCCCAGGGAGCGGGGGGGACAATGAGCAGTTCTTC.

The chain has TRBV6-1 and TRBJ1-3; perhaps TRBD1 as D (5 bases). The germline V and J ends were trimmed by 2 bases and 9 bases, with 20 bases remaining between them. This CDR3 has 16 amino acids. Germline values: CDR1 MNHNS, CDR2 SASEGT. The CDR3: CASSEYSGDGAATIYF. The CDR3 DNA is TGTGCCAGCAGTGAATATTCGGGGGATGGGGCAGCCACCATATATTTT.

V and J are TRBV15 and TRBJ2-7, with TRBD2 matching over 8 bases. The CDR3 is 15 amino acids. V dropped 4 bases and J dropped 2; count of bases not matched to a gene: 7. In germline, CDR1 is LNHNV, CDR2 YYDKDF (reference sequence). The CDR3 coding sequence is TGTGCCACCAGCAAGGGTGGCGGGGGGACCTACGAGCAGTACTTC. Translation: CATSKGGGGTYEQYF.

V is TRBV18 and J is TRBJ2-7, with D possibly TRBD1 on 5 matching bases. V lost 3 bases to trimming and J lost 1 base, with 10 bases between them. From germline, CDR1 is KGHSH and CDR2 LQKENI. The CDR3 totals 14 residues. The CDR3 region has the DNA TGTGCCAGCTCACCTGACAGCCGTTCCTACGAGCAGTACTTC. This encodes CASSPDSRSYEQYF.

This clonotype came up a few times. The J gene is TRBJ2-1, the V gene TRBV5-5; a weak D match, TRBD1 (5 bases). Germline lookup yields CDR1 SGHKS and CDR2 YYEKEE (reference sequence). V shed 3 bases and J shed 4 bases, with 17 bases lying between them. The length of the CDR3 is 16 residues. CDR3 protein: CASSSHTGSGYNEQFF. CDR3 DNA sequence: TGTGCCAGCAGCTCTCACACAGGTTCAGGTTACAATGAGCAGTTCTTC.

By sample share, this clonotype is medium-sized. The chain combines TRBV15 with TRBJ2-6; a possible D gene is TRBD1 (5 bases). V shed 8 bases and J shed 4 bases, with 18 bases lying between them. Germline lookup yields CDR1 LNHNV and CDR2 YYDKDF (reference sequence). The CDR3 length is 16 residues. The CDR3 DNA is TGTGCCACCCACGATATTCAGGGTACCGGGGCCAACGTCCTGACTTTC. The encoded protein is CATHDIQGTGANVLTF.

This sequence joins TRBV5-1 and TRBJ2-2, with 9 positions matching TRBD1. J was trimmed by 8 bases and V by 1 base; bases with no gene match: 9. The CDR3 is 16 amino acids. CDR1 and CDR2 from the germline V gene are SGHRS and YFSETQ. CDR3 sequence (DNA): TGCGCCAGCAGCTTGTTGCGACAGGGGGTTTCTGGGGAGCTGTTTTTT. Translating gives CASSLLRQGVSGELFF.

The chain carries TRBV7-9 and TRBJ2-7; the D gene could be TRBD1 or TRBD2 (5 bases each). V gave up 5 bases and J gave up 3 bases, with 14 bases separating them. CDR1 and CDR2 (germline): SEHNR, FQNEAQ (reference sequence). The CDR3 loop spans 14 amino acids. This CDR3 is CASSESSGGYEQYF. CDR3 sequence (DNA): TGTGCCAGCAGCGAAAGTAGTGGGGGCTACGAGCAGTACTTC.

This clonotype qualifies as medium-sized (0.01 to 0.1%). The chain combines TRBV29-1 with TRBJ2-1; D possibly matches TRBD1 or TRBD2 (5 bases each). Germline V gene sequence: CDR1 SQVTM, CDR2 ANQGSEA. This CDR3 region has 12 residues. Trimming took 4 bases from V and 6 from J, leaving 10 bases between them. The CDR3 DNA is TGCAGCGTTGCAGCAGGGAGCAATGAGCAGTTCTTC. It encodes CSVAAGSNEQFF.

This chain connects TRBV12-3 or TRBV12-4 to TRBJ1-4; the match to TRBD1 covers 7 bases. The trim removed 7 bases at V and 0 bases at J, leaving 14 bases unmatched. CDR3 length: 18 amino acids. Written as DNA, the CDR3 is TGTGCCAGCACCCCAGGGACAGTCAATTGGGCAACTAATGAAAAACTGTTTTTT. It specifies CASTPGTVNWATNEKLFF.